Listed here is a single T cell receptor beta chain. V gave up 2 bases and J gave up 6 bases; unmatched junction bases: 5. This CDR3 has 14 amino acids. Germline lookup yields CDR1 LGHDT and CDR2 YNNKEL (reference sequence). Measured with immunoSEQ multiplex PCR; TCRdb has only the in-frame clones, and not every one. The sample has 26,000 or so clones, roughly 90% seen once. The sample comes from a study of blood T cell repertoires in COVID-19. The receptor was derived from a human donor with active COVID-19. The donor label of this sample is uncertain. The chain employs TRBV3-1 (or the pseudogene TRBV3-2) and TRBJ2-7; 9 nucleotides agree with TRBD1. The sequenced material came from peripheral blood. CDR3 DNA sequence: TGTGCCAGCAGCCAATCCGGGACAGGGCCCGAGCAGTACTTC. Its translation: CASSQSGTGPEQYF.